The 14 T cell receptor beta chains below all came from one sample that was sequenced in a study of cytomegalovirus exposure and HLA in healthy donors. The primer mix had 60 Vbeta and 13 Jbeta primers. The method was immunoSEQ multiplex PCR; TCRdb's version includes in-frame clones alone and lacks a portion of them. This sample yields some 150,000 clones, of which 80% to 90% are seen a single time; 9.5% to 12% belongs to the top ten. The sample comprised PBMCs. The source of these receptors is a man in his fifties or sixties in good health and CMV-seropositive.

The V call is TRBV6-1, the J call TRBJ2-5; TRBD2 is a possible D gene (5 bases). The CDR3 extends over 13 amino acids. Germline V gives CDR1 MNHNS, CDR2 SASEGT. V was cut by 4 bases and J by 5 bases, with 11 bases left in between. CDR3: CASSGATGETQYF. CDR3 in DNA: TGTGCCAGCAGTGGGGCGACGGGGGAGACCCAGTACTTC.

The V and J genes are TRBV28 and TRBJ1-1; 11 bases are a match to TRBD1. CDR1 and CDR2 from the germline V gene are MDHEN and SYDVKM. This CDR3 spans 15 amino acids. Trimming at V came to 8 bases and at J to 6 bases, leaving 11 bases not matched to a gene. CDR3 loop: CASLPRTGGNSEAFF. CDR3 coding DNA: TGTGCCAGCTTACCGAGGACAGGGGGCAATTCTGAAGCTTTCTTT.

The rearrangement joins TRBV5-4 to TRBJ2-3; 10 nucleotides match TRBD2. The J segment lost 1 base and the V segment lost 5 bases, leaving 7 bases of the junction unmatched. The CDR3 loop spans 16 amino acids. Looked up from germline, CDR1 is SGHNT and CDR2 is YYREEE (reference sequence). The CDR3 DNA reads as TGTGCCAGCAGAGGGGCTAGCGGGGGCCGCACAGATACGCAGTATTTT. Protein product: CASRGASGGRTDTQYF. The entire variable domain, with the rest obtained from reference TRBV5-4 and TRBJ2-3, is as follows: ETGVTQSPTHLIKTRGQQVTLRCSSQSGHNTVSWYQQALGQGPQFIFQYYREEENGRGNFPPRFSGLQFPNYSSELNVNALELDDSALYLCASRGASGGRTDTQYFGPGTRLTVL.

The CDR3 spells CASVRDRVDEKLFF. CDR3 nucleotide sequence: TGTGCCAGCGTAAGGGACAGGGTTGATGAAAAACTGTTTTTT. The rearrangement uses TRBV6-1 and TRBJ1-4, with TRBD1 matching over 9 bases. Losses at the gene ends were 8 bases for V and 6 bases for J; bases not matched to a gene: 7. Germline V gives CDR1 MNHNS, CDR2 SASEGT. The CDR3 is 14 residues long.

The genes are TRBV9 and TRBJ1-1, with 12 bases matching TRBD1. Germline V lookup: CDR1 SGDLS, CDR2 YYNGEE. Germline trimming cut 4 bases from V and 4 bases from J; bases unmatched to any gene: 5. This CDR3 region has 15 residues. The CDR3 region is CASSPGTGGITEAFF. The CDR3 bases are TGTGCCAGCAGCCCCGGGACAGGGGGCATCACTGAAGCTTTCTTT.

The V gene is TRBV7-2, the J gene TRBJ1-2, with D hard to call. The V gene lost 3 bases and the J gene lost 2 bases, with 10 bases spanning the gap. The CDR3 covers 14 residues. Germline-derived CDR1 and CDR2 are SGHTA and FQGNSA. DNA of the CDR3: TGTGCCAGCAGCTTTTGGCGAGGGAACTATGGCTACACCTTC. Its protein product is CASSFWRGNYGYTF.

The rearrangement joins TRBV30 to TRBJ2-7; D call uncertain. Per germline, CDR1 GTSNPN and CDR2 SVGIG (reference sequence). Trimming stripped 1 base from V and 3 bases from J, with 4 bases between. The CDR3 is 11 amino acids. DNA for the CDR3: TGTGCCTGGAGTGAACTCTACGAGCAGTACTTC. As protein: CAWSELYEQYF.

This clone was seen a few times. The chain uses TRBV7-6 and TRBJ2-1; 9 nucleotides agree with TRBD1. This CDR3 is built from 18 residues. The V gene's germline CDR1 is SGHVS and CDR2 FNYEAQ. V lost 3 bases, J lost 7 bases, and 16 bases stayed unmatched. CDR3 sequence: CASSFDSKGQGSFNEQFF. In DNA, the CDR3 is TGTGCCAGCAGCTTCGACTCGAAAGGACAGGGGTCCTTTAATGAGCAGTTCTTC.

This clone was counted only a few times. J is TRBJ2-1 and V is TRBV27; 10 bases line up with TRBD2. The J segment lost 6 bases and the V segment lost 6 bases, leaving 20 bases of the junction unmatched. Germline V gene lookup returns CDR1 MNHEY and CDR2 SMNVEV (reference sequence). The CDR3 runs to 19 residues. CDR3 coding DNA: TGTGCCAGCAGATCAGCGGGACTAGCGTCCCCAAGGCGAGGCAATGAGCAGTTCTTC. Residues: CASRSAGLASPRRGNEQFF.

CDR3 in amino acids: CASSKYTGTTEAFF. The CDR3 nucleotides read TGTGCCAGCAGTAAGTATACAGGGACCACTGAAGCTTTCTTT. The chain couples TRBV28 to TRBJ1-1; maybe TRBD1 (6 bases). The V gene lost 5 bases and the J gene lost 4 bases, with 14 bases spanning the gap. CDR1 is MDHEN and CDR2 is SYDVKM in the germline V gene. The CDR3 totals 14 residues. Combining the CDR3 with reference TRBV28 and TRBJ1-1 gives the whole variable domain DVKVTQSSRYLVKRTGEKVFLECVQDMDHENMFWYRQDPGLGLRLIYFSYDVKMKEKGDIPEGYSVSREKKERFSLILESASTNQTSMYLCASSKYTGTTEAFFGQGTRLTVV.

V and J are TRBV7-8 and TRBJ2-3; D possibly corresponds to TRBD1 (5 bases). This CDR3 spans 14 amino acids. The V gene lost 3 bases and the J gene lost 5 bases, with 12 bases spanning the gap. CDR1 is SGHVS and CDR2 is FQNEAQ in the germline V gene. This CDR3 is CASSLGQEKDTQYF. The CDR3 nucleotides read TGTGCCAGCAGCTTGGGGCAGGAGAAAGATACGCAGTATTTT.

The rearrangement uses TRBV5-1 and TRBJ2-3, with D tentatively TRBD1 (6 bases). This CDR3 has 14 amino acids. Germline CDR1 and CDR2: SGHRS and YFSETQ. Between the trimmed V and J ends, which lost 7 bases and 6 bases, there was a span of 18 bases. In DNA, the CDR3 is TGCGCCAGCCAAAGGGGGTCAGCTACCGATACGCAGTATTTT. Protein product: CASQRGSATDTQYF.

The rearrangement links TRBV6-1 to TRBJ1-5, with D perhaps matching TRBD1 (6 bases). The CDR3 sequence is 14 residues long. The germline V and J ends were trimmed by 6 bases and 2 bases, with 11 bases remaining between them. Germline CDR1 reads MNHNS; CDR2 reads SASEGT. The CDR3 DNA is TGTGCCAGCAGGTACAGGGTCGGCAATCAGCCCCAGCATTTT. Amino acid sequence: CASRYRVGNQPQHF.

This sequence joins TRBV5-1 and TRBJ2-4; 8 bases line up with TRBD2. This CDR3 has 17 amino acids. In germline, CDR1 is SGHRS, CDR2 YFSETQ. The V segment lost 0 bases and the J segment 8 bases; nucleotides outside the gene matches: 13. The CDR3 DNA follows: TGCGCCAGCAGCTTGGGGAGCGGGGGAAACCGGGGCGACATTCAGTACTTC. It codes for CASSLGSGGNRGDIQYF. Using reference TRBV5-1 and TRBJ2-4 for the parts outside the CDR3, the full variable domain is KAGVTQTPRYLIKTRGQQVTLSCSPISGHRSVSWYQQTPGQGLQFLFEYFSETQRNKGNFPGRFSGRQFSNSRSEMNVSTLELGDSALYLCASSLGSGGNRGDIQYFGAGTRLSVL.